This TCR beta chain emerged from a study of T cell repertoires in cytomegalovirus infection. Across the whole study: Recently identified HLA-C-restricted and well-studied HLA-B-restricted CMV epitopes were used. Study results and caveats: HLA-C-restricted, CMV-specific TCR beta clonotypes were dominant ex vivo.

TCRdb reprocessed the reads via MiXCR and lists one record per CDR3 protein. The table lists fewer than 1,000,000 distinct CDR3 sequences, approximately 33% of them singletons, with under 15% in the top ten. V was shortened by 5 bases and J by 10 bases, with 14 bases between the two germline ends. The CDR3 extends over 12 amino acids. The V gene's germline CDR1 is MNHEY and CDR2 SVGAGI. Comment on this clonotype: Its antigen is not known.

This TCR was recovered from a human donor in good health (CMV status not recorded). Some clones in this sample may be carry-over from other donors' samples. The sequencing used cultured CD8+ T cells from PBMCs, collected from culture after CMV antigen stimulation. The V call is TRBV6-5, the J call TRBJ1-2; D may be TRBD1 (5 bases). The CDR3 protein is CASSPGPPFYTF. DNA of the CDR3: TGTGCCAGCAGTCCGGGACCCCCCTTCTACACCTTC.